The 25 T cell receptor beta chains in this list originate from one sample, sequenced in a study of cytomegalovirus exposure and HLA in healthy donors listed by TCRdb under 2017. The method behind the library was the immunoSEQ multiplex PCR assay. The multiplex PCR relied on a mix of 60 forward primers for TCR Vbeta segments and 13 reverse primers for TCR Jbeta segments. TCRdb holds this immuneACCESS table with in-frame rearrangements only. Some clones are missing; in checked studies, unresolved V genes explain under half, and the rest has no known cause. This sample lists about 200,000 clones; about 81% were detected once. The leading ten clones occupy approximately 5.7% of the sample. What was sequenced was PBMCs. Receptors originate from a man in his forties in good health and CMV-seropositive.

The CDR3 protein is CASTPGAAGGWADTQYF. In DNA form, the CDR3 reads TGTGCCAGCACCCCCGGGGCAGCGGGAGGATGGGCAGATACGCAGTATTTT. The chain uses TRBV27 and TRBJ2-3; TRBD2 matches at 9 bases. CDR3 length: 17 amino acids. The V gene end was trimmed by 7 bases and the J gene end by 4 bases; junction bases not matched to a gene: 15. Germline CDR1 reads MNHEY; CDR2 reads SMNVEV (reference sequence).

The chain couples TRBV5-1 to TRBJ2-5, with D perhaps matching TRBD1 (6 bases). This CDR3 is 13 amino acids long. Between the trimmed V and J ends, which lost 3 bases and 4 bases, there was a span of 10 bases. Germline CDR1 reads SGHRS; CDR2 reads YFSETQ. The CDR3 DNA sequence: TGCGCCAGCAGCTCAACAGGGATAGAGACCCAGTACTTC. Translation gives CASSSTGIETQYF.

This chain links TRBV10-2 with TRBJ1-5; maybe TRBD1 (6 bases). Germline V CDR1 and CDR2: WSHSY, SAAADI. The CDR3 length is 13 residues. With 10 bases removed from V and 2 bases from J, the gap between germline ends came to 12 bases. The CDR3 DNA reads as TGCGCCACCACAGGGTCGGGCAATCAGCCCCAGCATTTT. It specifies CATTGSGNQPQHF.

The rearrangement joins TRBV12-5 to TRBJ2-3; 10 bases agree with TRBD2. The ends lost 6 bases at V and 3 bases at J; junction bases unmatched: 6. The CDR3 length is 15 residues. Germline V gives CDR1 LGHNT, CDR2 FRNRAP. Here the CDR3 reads CASGKREGLTDTQYF. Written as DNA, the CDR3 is TGTGCTAGTGGCAAGCGGGAGGGCCTGACAGATACGCAGTATTTT.

CDR3 nucleotide sequence: TGTGCCAGCAGTTACGGCCGTAGAGGCGAAGAGACCCAGTACTTC. Translated, it gives CASSYGRRGEETQYF. V gene TRBV6-6 combines with J gene TRBJ2-5; D ambiguous. V lost 2 bases, J lost 3 bases, and 13 bases lay in between. The CDR3 runs to 15 residues. Germline loops: CDR1 MNHNY, CDR2 SVGAGI (reference sequence).

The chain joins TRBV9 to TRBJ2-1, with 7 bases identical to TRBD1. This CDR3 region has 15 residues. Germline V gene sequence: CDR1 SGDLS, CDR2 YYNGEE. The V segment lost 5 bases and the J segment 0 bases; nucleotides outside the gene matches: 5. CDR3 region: CASSLGQTSYNEQFF. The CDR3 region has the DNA TGTGCCAGCAGTCTGGGACAGACCTCCTACAATGAGCAGTTCTTC. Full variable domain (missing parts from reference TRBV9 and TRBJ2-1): DSGVTQTPKHLITATGQRVTLRCSPRSGDLSVYWYQQSLDQGLQFLIQYYNGEERAKGNILERFSAQQFPDLHSELNLSSLELGDSALYFCASSLGQTSYNEQFFGPGTRLTVL.

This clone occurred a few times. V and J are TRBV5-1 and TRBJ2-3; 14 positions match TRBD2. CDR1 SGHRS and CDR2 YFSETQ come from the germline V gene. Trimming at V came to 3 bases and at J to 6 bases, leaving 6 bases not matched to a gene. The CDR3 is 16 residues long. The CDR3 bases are TGCGCCAGCAGCTCCCGGACTAGCGGGAGGAGGGATACGCAGTATTTT. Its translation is CASSSRTSGRRDTQYF.

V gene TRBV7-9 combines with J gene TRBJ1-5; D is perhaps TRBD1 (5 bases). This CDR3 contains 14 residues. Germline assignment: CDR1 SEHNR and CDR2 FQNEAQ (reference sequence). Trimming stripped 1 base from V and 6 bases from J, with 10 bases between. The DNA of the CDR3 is TGTGCCAGCAGCTTAGGCGGGGCAGGTCAGCCCCAGCATTTT. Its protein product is CASSLGGAGQPQHF.

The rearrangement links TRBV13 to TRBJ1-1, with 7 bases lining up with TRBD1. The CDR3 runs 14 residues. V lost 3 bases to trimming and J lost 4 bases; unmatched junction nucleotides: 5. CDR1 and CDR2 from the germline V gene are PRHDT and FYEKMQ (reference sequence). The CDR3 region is CASSFGYRGTEAFF. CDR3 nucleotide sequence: TGTGCCAGCAGCTTCGGATACAGGGGCACTGAAGCTTTCTTT.

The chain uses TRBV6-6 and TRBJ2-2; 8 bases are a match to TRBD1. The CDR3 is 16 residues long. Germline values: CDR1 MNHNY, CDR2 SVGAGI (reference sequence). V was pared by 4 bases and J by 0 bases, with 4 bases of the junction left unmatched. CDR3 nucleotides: TGTGCCAGCAGTTCCCGGACAGGGACGAACACCGGGGAGCTGTTTTTT. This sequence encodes CASSSRTGTNTGELFF.

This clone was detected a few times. The CDR3 DNA is TGTGCCAGCAGCCCGGGACAGGGGATTTGGTCAGATACGCAGTATTTT. Translating gives CASSPGQGIWSDTQYF. The chain has TRBV5-4 and TRBJ2-3, with 10 bases identical to TRBD1. J gave up 4 bases and V 4 bases, and 9 bases lay outside the gene matches. The germline gives CDR1 SGHNT, CDR2 YYREEE (reference sequence). The CDR3 length is 16 residues.

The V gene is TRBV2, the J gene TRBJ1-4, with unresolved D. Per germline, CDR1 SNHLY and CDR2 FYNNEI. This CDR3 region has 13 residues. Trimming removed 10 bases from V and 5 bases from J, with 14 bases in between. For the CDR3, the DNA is TGTGCCATAAGCCCGGAGCCAAATGAAAAACTGTTTTTT. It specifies CAISPEPNEKLFF.

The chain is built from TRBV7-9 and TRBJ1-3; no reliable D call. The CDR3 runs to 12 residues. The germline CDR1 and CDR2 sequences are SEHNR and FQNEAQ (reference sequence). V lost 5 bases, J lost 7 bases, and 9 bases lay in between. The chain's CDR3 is CASSPSGNTIYF. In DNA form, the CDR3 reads TGTGCCAGCAGCCCCTCCGGGAACACCATATATTTT. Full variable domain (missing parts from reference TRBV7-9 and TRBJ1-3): DTGVSQNPRHKITKRGQNVTFRCDPISEHNRLYWYRQTLGQGPEFLTYFQNEAQLEKSRLLSDRFSAERPKGSFSTLEIQRTEQGDSAMYLCASSPSGNTIYFGEGSWLTVV.

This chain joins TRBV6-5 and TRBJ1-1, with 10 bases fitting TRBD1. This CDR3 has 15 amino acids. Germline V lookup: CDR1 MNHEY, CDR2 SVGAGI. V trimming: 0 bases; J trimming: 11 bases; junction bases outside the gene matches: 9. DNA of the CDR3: TGTGCCAGCAGTTACTCACCCAGGACAGGGGGACAGGCTTTCTTT. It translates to CASSYSPRTGGQAFF.

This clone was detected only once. CDR3 nucleotides: TGTGCCAGCAGTCCCGACAGGATTGAAAAACTGTTTTTT. Amino acids: CASSPDRIEKLFF. The chain uses TRBV2 and TRBJ1-4; D is perhaps TRBD1 (6 bases). V was clipped by 5 bases and J by 7 bases, with 11 bases between them. This CDR3 region has 13 residues. Germline CDR1 reads SNHLY; CDR2 reads FYNNEI.

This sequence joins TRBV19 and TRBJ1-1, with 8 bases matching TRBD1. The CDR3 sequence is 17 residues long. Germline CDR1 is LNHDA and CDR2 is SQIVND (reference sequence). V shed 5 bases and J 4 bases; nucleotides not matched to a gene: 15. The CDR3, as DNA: TGTGCCAGTAGTCCGTATGGGACAGGTTCGGTGAGCACTGAAGCTTTCTTT. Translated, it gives CASSPYGTGSVSTEAFF.

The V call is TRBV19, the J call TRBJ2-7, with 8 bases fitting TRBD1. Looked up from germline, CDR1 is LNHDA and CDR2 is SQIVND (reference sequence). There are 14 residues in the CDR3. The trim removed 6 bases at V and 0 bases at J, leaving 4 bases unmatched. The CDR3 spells CASSGTGSSYEQYF. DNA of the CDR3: TGTGCCAGTAGCGGGACAGGATCCTCCTACGAGCAGTACTTC.

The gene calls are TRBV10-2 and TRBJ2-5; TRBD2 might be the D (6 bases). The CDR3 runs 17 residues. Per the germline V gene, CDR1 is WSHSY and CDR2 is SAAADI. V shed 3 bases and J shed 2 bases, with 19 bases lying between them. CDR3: CASSEAGRFADQETQYF. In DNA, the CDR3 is TGCGCCAGCAGTGAAGCAGGGAGGTTCGCGGATCAAGAGACCCAGTACTTC.

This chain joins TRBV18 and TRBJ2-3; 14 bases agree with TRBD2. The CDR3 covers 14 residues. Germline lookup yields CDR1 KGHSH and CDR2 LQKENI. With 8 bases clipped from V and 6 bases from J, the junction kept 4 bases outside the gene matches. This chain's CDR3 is CASTWTSGRDTQYF. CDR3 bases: TGTGCCAGCACTTGGACTAGCGGGAGGGATACGCAGTATTTT.

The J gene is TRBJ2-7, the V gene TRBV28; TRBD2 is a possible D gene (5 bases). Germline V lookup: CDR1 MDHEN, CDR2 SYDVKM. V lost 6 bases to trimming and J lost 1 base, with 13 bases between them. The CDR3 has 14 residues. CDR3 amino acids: CASRRVGRSYEQYF. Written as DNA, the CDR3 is TGTGCCAGCAGGAGGGTAGGACGGTCCTACGAGCAGTACTTC.

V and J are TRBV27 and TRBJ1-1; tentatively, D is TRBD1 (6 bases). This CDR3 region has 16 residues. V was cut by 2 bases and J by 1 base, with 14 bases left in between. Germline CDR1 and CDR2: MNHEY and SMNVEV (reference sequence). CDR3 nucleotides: TGTGCCAGCAGTTTACAGGGGAGGGGTTGGAACACTGAAGCTTTCTTT. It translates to CASSLQGRGWNTEAFF.

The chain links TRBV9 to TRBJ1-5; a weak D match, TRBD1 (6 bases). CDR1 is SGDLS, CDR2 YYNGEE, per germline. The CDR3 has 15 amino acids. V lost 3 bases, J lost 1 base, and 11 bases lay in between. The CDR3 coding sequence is TGTGCCAGCAGCGAAGGGGGTTGGAGCAATCAGCCCCAGCATTTT. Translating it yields CASSEGGWSNQPQHF.

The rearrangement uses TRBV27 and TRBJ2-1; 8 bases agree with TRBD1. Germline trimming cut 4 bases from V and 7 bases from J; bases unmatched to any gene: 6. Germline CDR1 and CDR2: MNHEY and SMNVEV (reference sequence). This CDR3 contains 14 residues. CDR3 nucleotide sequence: TGTGCCAGCAGTTCTAGGACAGGGAGGAATGAGCAGTTCTTC. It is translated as CASSSRTGRNEQFF.

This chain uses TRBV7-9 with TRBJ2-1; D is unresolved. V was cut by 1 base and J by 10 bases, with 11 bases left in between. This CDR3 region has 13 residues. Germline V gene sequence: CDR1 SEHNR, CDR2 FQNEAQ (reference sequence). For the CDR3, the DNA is TGTGCCAGCAGCTTAGGGGCCCTCACCGAGCAGTTCTTC. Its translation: CASSLGALTEQFF.

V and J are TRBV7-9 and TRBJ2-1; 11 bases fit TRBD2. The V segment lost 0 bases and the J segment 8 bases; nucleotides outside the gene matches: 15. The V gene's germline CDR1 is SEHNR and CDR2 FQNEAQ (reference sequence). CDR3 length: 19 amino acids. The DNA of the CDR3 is TGTGCCAGCAGCTTAGCGAGGGCTAGCGGGAGGTTACCGGGCGATGAGCAGTTCTTC. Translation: CASSLARASGRLPGDEQFF.